The clone carrying this TCR beta chain was recorded once. Sequencing was performed with immunoSEQ multiplex PCR; in TCRdb, only in-frame clones are kept and a portion is missing. Of roughly 120,000 clones detected, around 89% appear once; the ten largest clones hold around 8.2%. This sample stems from a study of identifying expanded T cells in peripheral blood. Sample: blood. The clonotype comes from a person aged 18 to 75 in good health.

CDR3 sequence: CASSLSDGNADTQYF. The CDR3 DNA follows: TGTGCCAGTTCGCTGTCCGACGGGAACGCAGATACGCAGTATTTT. The chain employs TRBV19 and TRBJ2-3; perhaps TRBD2 as D (5 bases). The CDR3 consists of 15 residues. V dropped 8 bases and J dropped 4 bases, with 19 bases sitting between them. Germline V CDR1 and CDR2: LNHDA, SQIVND (reference sequence).